One sample yielded the 10 T cell receptor beta chains listed below, sequenced in a study of T cells in localized non-small cell lung cancer. Some clones are missing from TCRdb's copy, which holds only in-frame ones; the method was immunoSEQ multiplex PCR. The data show around 12,000 clones, over 25% seen once. Sequenced here: lung tumor tissue, sampled before any cancer treatment. Every receptor here comes from a female donor over 55 with stage I lung adenocarcinoma.

This clone was counted at least ten times. The chain combines TRBV9 with TRBJ1-2; tentative D call: TRBD1 (5 bases). This CDR3 is 15 amino acids long. Per the germline V gene, CDR1 is SGDLS and CDR2 is YYNGEE. Trimming removed 4 bases at V and 0 bases at J, with 13 bases between. The CDR3 DNA reads TGTGCCAGCAGCAATGACCTGGGGCCTAACTATGGCTACACCTTC. This gives the protein CASSNDLGPNYGYTF. The whole variable domain, remainder taken from reference TRBV9 and TRBJ1-2, is DSGVTQTPKHLITATGQRVTLRCSPRSGDLSVYWYQQSLDQGLQFLIQYYNGEERAKGNILERFSAQQFPDLHSELNLSSLELGDSALYFCASSNDLGPNYGYTFGSGTRLTVV.

This chain joins TRBV11-3 and TRBJ1-2, with D unclear. V was clipped by 0 bases and J by 5 bases, with 13 bases between them. Germline-derived CDR1 and CDR2 are SGHNT and YENEEA. This CDR3 region has 15 residues. CDR3 residues: CASSLDPGSRYGYTF. The CDR3, as DNA: TGTGCCAGCAGCTTAGATCCAGGTTCTCGGTATGGCTACACCTTC.

The rearrangement links TRBV29-1 to TRBJ1-1; 7 bases are a match to TRBD1. The CDR3 covers 13 residues. Germline V lookup: CDR1 SQVTM, CDR2 ANQGSEA. V was clipped by 3 bases and J by 3 bases; unmatched bases: 4. The chain's CDR3 is CSVDDRVDTEAFF. The CDR3, as DNA: TGCAGCGTTGACGACAGGGTCGACACTGAAGCTTTCTTT. The whole variable domain, filled in from reference TRBV29-1 and TRBJ1-1, reads SAVISQKPSRDICQRGTSLTIQCQVDSQVTMMFWYRQQPGQSLTLIATANQGSEATYESGFVIDKFPISRPNLTFSTLTVSNMSPEDSSIYLCSVDDRVDTEAFFGQGTRLTVV.

V and J are TRBV7-5 and TRBJ2-3; the table's D gene call, TRBD2, was not cross checked with the DNA. TRBV7-5 has pseudogene status. This CDR3 spans 14 amino acids. CDR3 region: CASSYGTYTDTQYF. The CDR3 DNA sequence: TGTGCCAGCAGCTACGGGACTTACACAGATACGCAGTATTTT.

This clone was recorded a few times. The V call is TRBV6-8, the J call TRBJ1-2, with D hard to call. V lost 2 bases and J 2 bases, leaving 3 bases between the germline ends. The CDR3 is 12 amino acids. CDR1 and CDR2 from the germline V gene are MNHGY and SAAAGT. CDR3 protein: CASSYPNYGYTF. For the CDR3, the DNA is TGTGCCAGCAGTTACCCGAACTATGGCTACACCTTC.

The chain couples TRBV11-3 to TRBJ2-3; D is ambiguous. Germline-derived CDR1 and CDR2 are SGHNT and YENEEA. This CDR3 has 14 amino acids. V shed 3 bases and J shed 3 bases, with 10 bases lying between them. CDR3 amino acids: CASSLDYSTDTQYF. For the CDR3, the DNA is TGTGCCAGCAGCTTGGATTACTCAACAGATACGCAGTATTTT.

V usage is TRBV15 and J usage is TRBJ2-7; no definite D call. Germline CDR1 is LNHNV and CDR2 is YYDKDF (reference sequence). This CDR3 is 16 amino acids long. V lost 0 bases and J 2 bases, leaving 14 bases between the germline ends. The CDR3 region has the DNA TGTGCCACCAGCAGAGATCGCGTCTCAACGGCCTACGAGCAGTACTTC. Amino acids: CATSRDRVSTAYEQYF.

This clone was seen more than once but under ten times. The J gene is TRBJ1-5, the V gene TRBV11-3; D may be TRBD1 (6 bases). This CDR3 is built from 17 residues. Germline V CDR1 and CDR2: SGHNT, YENEEA. With 5 bases removed from V and 3 bases from J, the gap between germline ends came to 20 bases. This chain's CDR3 is CASSQRGVGFDNQPQHF. CDR3 sequence (DNA): TGTGCCAGCAGCCAAAGGGGGGTCGGGTTCGACAATCAGCCCCAGCATTTT.

This chain uses TRBV29-1 with TRBJ2-6, with TRBD1 matching 8 bases. The CDR3 length is 21 residues. Per germline, CDR1 SQVTM and CDR2 ANQGSEA. The V segment lost 1 base and the J segment 4 bases; nucleotides outside the gene matches: 21. CDR3 bases: TGCAGCGTTGAAGGTCCCGTCTTATGGTCCAGGGGGCCTTCCGGGGCCAACGTCCTGACTTTC. It encodes CSVEGPVLWSRGPSGANVLTF.

This clone showed up just a few times. Mismatch with germline at one junction end may stem from a read error. V and J are TRBV6-8 and TRBJ1-2; D possibly corresponds to TRBD1 (5 bases). The CDR3 length is 14 residues. The germline V gene has CDR1 MNHGY and CDR2 SAAAGT. Written as DNA, the CDR3 is TGTGCCAGCAGTGACTCGAGAGGCCGGGGGGGCTACACCTTC. The encoded protein is CASSDSRGRGGYTF.